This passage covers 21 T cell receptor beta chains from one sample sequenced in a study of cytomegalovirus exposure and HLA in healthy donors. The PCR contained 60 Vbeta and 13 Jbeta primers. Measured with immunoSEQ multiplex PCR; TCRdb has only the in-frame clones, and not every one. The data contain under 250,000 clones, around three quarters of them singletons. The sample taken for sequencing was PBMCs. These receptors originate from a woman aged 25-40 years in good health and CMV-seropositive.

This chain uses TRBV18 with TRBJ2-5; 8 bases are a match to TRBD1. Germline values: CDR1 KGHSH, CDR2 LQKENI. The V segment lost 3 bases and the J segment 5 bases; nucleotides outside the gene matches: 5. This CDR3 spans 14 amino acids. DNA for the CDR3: TGTGCCAGCTCACCGGACAGGGTAGGGGAGACCCAGTACTTC. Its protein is CASSPDRVGETQYF.

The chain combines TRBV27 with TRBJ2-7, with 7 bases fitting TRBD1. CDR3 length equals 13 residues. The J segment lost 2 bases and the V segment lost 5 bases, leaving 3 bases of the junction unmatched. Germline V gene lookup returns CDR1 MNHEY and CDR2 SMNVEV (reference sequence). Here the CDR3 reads CASSRTGPYEQYF. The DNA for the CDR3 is TGTGCCAGCAGTCGGACAGGCCCCTACGAGCAGTACTTC.

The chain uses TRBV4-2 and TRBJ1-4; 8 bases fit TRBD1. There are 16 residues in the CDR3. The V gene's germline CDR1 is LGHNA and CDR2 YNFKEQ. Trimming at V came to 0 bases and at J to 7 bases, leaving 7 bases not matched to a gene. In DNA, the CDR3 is TGTGCCAGCAGCCAAGATCGACGACAGGGGTTTGAAAAACTGTTTTTT. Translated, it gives CASSQDRRQGFEKLFF.

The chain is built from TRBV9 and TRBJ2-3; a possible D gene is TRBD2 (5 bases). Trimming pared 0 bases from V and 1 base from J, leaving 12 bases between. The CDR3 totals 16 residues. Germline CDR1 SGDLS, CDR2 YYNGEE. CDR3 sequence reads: CASSVVGRVGTDTQYF. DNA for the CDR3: TGTGCCAGCAGCGTAGTAGGGAGAGTGGGCACAGATACGCAGTATTTT.

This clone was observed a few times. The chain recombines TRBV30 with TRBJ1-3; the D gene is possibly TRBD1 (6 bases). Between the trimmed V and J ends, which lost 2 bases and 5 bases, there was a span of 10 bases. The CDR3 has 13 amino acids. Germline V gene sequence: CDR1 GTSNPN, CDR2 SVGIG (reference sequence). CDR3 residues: CAWSTGIRNTIYF. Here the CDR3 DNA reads TGTGCCTGGAGTACAGGGATCAGAAACACCATATATTTT.

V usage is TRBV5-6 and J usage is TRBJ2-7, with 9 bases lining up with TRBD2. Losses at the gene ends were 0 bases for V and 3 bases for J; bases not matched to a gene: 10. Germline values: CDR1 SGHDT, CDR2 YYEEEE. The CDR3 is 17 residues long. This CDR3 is CASSLGYGGRAIYEQYF. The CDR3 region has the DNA TGTGCCAGCAGCTTGGGCTATGGCGGGAGGGCCATCTACGAGCAGTACTTC.

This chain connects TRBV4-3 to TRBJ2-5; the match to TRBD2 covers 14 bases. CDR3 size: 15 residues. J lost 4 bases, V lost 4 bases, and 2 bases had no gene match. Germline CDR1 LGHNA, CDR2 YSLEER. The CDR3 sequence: CASSLGTSGRETQYF. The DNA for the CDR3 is TGCGCCAGCAGCCTTGGGACTAGCGGGAGAGAGACCCAGTACTTC.

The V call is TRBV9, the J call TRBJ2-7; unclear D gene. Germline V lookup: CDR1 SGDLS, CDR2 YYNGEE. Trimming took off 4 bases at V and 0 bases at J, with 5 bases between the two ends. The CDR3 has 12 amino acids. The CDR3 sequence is CASSPSSYEQYF. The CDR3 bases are TGTGCCAGCAGCCCCAGCTCCTACGAGCAGTACTTC.

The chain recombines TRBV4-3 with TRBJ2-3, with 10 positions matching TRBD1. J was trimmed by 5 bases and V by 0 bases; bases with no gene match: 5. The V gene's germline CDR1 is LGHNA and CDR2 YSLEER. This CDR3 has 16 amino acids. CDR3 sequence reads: CASSQDWDRGLDTQYF. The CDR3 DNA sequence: TGCGCCAGCAGCCAAGACTGGGACAGGGGTTTAGATACGCAGTATTTT.

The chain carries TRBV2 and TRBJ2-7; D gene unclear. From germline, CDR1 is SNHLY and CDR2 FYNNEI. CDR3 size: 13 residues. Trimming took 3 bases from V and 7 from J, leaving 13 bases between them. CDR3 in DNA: TGTGCCAGCAGTGAGGTCTGGTCTCAGGAGCAGTACTTC. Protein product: CASSEVWSQEQYF.

The DNA of the CDR3 is TGTGCCAGCAGCTTAAGGAGGGGGGGGGAGACCCAGTACTTC. As protein: CASSLRRGGETQYF. V usage is TRBV7-6 and J usage is TRBJ2-5; a weak D match, TRBD2 (7 bases). Germline loops: CDR1 SGHVS, CDR2 FNYEAQ. The germline V and J ends were trimmed by 2 bases and 5 bases, with 12 bases remaining between them. The CDR3 contains 14 residues. The full variable domain, its missing parts supplied by reference TRBV7-6 and TRBJ2-5, is GAGVSQSPRYKVTKRGQDVALRCDPISGHVSLYWYRQALGQGPEFLTYFNYEAQQDKSGLPNDRFSAERPEGSISTLTIQRTEQRDSAMYRCASSLRRGGETQYFGPGTRLLVL.

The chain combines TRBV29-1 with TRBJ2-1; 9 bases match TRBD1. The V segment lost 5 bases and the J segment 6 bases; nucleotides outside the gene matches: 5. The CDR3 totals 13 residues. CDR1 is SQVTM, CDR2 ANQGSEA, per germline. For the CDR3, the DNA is TGCAGCGTTCGACAGGGGGGATTCAATGAGCAGTTCTTC. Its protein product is CSVRQGGFNEQFF.

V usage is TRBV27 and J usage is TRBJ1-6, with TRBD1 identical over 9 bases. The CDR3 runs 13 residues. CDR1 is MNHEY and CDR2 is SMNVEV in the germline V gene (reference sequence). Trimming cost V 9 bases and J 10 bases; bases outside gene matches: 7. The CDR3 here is CASRDRGDSPLHF. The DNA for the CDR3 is TGTGCCAGTAGAGACAGGGGGGACTCACCCCTCCACTTT.

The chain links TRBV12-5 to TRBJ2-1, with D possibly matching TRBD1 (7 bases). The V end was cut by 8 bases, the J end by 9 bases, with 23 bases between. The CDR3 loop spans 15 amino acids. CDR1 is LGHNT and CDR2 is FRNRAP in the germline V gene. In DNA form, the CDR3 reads TGTGCTAGTTCGGGAGCGGGCAGGGGGGACGGTGAGCAGTTCTTC. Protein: CASSGAGRGDGEQFF.

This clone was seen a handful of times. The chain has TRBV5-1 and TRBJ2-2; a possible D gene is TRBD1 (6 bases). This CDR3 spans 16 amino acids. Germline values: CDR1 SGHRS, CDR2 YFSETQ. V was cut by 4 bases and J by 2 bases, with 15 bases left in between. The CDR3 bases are TGCGCCAGCAGCCCGGGCGACAGGTTAAACACCGGGGAGCTGTTTTTT. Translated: CASSPGDRLNTGELFF.

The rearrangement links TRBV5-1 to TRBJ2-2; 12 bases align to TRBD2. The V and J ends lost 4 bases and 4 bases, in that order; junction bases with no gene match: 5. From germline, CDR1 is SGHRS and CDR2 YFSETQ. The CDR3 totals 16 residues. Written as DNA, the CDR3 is TGCGCCAGCAGCCCAGGACTAGCGGGATTCACCGGGGAGCTGTTTTTT. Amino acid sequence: CASSPGLAGFTGELFF.

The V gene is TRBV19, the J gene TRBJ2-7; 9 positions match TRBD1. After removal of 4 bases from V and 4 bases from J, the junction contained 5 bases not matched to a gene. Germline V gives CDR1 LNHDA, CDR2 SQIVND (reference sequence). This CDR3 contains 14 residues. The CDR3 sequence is CASSTQGAPYEQYF. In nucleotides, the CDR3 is TGTGCCAGTAGTACACAGGGGGCACCTTACGAGCAGTACTTC.

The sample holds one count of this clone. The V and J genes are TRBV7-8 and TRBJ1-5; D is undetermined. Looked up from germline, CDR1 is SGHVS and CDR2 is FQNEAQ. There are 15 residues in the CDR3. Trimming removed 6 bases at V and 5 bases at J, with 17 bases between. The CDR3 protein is CASSRGRATDQPQHF. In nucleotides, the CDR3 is TGTGCCAGCAGTCGCGGGCGGGCAACCGATCAGCCCCAGCATTTT.

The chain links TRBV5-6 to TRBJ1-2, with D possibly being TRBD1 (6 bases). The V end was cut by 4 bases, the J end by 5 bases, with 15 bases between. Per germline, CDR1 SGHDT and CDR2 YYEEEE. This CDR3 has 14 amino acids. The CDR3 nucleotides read TGTGCCAGCAGCCAGGGGCCCCCGGGATATGGCTACACCTTC. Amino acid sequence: CASSQGPPGYGYTF.

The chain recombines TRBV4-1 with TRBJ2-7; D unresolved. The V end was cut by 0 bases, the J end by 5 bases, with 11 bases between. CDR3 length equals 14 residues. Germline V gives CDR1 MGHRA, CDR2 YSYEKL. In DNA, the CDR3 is TGCGCCAGCAGCCAAGATTACGCTACGGACGAGCAGTACTTC. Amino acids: CASSQDYATDEQYF.

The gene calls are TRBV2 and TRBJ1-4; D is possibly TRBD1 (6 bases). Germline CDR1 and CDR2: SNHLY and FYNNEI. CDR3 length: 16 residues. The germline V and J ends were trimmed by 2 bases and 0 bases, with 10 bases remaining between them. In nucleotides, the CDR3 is TGTGCCAGCAGTGAACAGGGGCCCTCAACTAATGAAAAACTGTTTTTT. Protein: CASSEQGPSTNEKLFF.